The source of this TCR beta chain is a study of beta chain features in type 1 diabetes. Overall study results and limits: Any role of HLA type in TCRB rearrangement remained unresolved here. TCRB CDR3s from Type 1 diabetes patients were moderately but significantly shorter in all four CD4+ subsets.

Investigators reverse transcribed all isolated RNA, so they sequenced expressed TCRB transcripts. The study sequenced naive, central memory and regulatory T cell samples to an average of about 3.8 million reads. Only in-frame clones appear in the TCRdb table, and some are missing; sequencing was by immunoSEQ multiplex PCR. In the table there are roughly 260,000 clones, roughly a tenth of which are singletons. This clone occurred a few times. Its matching antigen is unknown. The ends lost 0 bases at V and 5 bases at J; junction bases unmatched: 7. This CDR3 is 15 amino acids long. Germline V gene data show CDR1 as SGHRS and CDR2 as YFSETQ.

The receptor was derived from a man younger than 40 with type 1 diabetes. This chain connects TRBV5-1 to TRBJ2-5; TRBD2 agrees at 7 bases. The sequencing sample was made of naive CD4+ T cells from blood. The CDR3 is CASSLGVAGRETQYF. The DNA of the CDR3 is TGCGCCAGCAGCTTGGGGGTAGCGGGTCGTGAGACCCAGTACTTC.